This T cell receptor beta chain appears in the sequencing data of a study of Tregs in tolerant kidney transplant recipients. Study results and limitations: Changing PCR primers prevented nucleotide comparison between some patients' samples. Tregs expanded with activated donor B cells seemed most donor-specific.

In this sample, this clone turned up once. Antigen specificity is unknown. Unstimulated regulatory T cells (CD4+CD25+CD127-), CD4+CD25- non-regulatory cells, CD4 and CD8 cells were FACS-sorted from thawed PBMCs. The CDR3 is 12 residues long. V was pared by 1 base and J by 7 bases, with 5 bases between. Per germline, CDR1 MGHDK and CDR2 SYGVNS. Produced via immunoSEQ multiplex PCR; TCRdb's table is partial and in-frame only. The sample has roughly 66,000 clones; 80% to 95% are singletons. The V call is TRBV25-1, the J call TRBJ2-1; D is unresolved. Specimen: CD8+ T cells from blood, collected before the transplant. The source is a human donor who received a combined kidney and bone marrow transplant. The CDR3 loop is CASSESLNEQFF. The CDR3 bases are TGTGCCAGCAGTGAATCACTGAATGAGCAGTTCTTC.